What follows describes a single T cell receptor (beta chain). Its cognate antigen is unknown. V lost 4 bases, J lost 2 bases, and 5 bases stayed unmatched. The CDR3 is made up of 16 amino acids. CDR1 and CDR2 from the germline V gene are SGHKS and YYEKEE (reference sequence). The sample's time point: recipient sample about 28 days before transplant, after cytoreduction. TCRdb's table, derived via immunoSEQ multiplex PCR, lists solely in-frame clones and lacks some. The repertoire holds roughly 50,000 clones, with around 84% as singletons. This sample is drawn from a study of T cell clonotyping in hematopoietic cell transplantation. Study-wide results and limits: Higher Inverse Simpson Index values in graft donor and pretransplant recipient predicted broader posttransplant TCR diversity. Pathologically expanded recipient clonotypes increased progressively from day 30 to day 180 as diversity fell.

The source was peripheral blood mononuclear cells, collected before stem cell transplant. This sequence was found in a man in his sixties with biphenotypic leukemia. Some clones in this sample may be carry-over from other donors' samples. The chain is built from TRBV5-5 and TRBJ2-6; 8 bases fit TRBD1. The CDR3 reads CASSTRTGTGANVLTF. CDR3 sequence (DNA): TGTGCCAGCAGCACCCGGACAGGGACTGGGGCCAACGTCCTGACTTTC.